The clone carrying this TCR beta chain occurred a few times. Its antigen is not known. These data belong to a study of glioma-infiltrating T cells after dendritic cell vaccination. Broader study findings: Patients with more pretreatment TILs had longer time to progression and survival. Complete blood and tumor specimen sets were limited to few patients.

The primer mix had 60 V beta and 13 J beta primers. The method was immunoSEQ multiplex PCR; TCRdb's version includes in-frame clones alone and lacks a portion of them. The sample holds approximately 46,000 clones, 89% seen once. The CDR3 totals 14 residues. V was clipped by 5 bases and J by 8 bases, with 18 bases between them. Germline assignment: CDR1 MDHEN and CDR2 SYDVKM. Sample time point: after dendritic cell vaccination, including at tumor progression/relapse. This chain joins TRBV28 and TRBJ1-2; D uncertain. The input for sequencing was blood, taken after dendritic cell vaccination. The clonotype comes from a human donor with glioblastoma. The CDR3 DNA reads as TGTGCCAGCAGTCTACTAGACCTCCCAAGGGGCTACACCTTC. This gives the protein CASSLLDLPRGYTF.